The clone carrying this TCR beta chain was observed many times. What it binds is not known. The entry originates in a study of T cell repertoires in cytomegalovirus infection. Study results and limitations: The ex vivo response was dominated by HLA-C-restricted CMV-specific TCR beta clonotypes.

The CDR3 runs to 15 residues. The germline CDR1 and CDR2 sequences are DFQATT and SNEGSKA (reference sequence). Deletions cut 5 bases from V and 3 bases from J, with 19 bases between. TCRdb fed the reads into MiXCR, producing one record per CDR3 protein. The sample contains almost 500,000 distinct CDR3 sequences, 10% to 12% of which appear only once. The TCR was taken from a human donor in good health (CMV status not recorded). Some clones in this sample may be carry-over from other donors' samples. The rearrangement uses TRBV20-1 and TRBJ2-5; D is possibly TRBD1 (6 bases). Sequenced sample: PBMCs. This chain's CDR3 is CSAVRDNIGEETQYF. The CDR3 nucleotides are TGCAGTGCTGTCCGGGACAATATCGGGGAAGAGACCCAGTACTTC.